This TCR beta chain is drawn from a study of T cell responses to AZD1222 COVID-19 vaccine. TCRdb's table, derived via immunoSEQ multiplex PCR, lists solely in-frame clones and lacks some. The sample shows 140,000 or so clones, about 89% of them seen only once. This clone was counted a single time. Per germline, CDR1 SGHTA and CDR2 FQGNSA. J was trimmed by 2 bases and V by 4 bases; bases with no gene match: 5. The CDR3 length is 16 residues. The source is an adult who received the MenACWY meningococcal vaccine as a control. The chain uses TRBV7-2 and TRBJ1-3, with 10 bases aligning to TRBD1. The source material was peripheral blood, sampled 28 days after the second dose of the MenACWY control vaccine. The CDR3, as DNA: TGTGCCAGCAGCTATACCGGGACAGGGGCTGGAAACACCATATATTTT. Protein sequence: CASSYTGTGAGNTIYF.